This is a list of T cell receptor beta chains from one sample in a study of response to subunit inactivated influenza vaccine. In TCRdb, the RT-PCR reads were re-called with MiXCR into one record per CDR3 protein. The table records 500,000 to 600,000 distinct CDR3 sequences, 16% of them present only once. Material: CD4+ T cells sorted from PBMCs, obtained about 23 months after vaccination. Source of these receptors: a man between 50 and 75 years old who received an inactivated influenza vaccine. CDR3s include the opening cysteine and the closing phenylalanine or tryptophan. Fields, in order: clone size, D gene, J gene, V gene, CDR3 DNA, CDR3 protein. The D gene is left open where the match is weak. Clone size is given for some rows only: seen once, a few or many times, or a class if the clone is expanded.

size: .
D: TRBD1
J: TRBJ2-3
V: TRBV25-1
DNA: TGTGCCAGCAGTGAGGACAGGGGTTACCGAGGTCGGGTGGATACGCAGTATTTT
CDR3: CASSEDRGYRGRVDTQYF

size: .
D: .
J: TRBJ1-1
V: TRBV7-8
DNA: TGTGCCAGCAGCGGCACCCTGGGGAGGGCTGAAGCTTTCTTT
CDR3: CASSGTLGRAEAFF

size: .
D: .
J: TRBJ1-5
V: TRBV20-1
DNA: TGCAGTGCACCCACACGGCGTGAGGATCAGCCCCAGCATTTT
CDR3: CSAPTRREDQPQHF

size: .
D: TRBD1
J: TRBJ1-1
V: TRBV29-1
DNA: TGCAGCGTTGGTGGGACAGGGACGGGTAACACTGAAGCTTTCTTT
CDR3: CSVGGTGTGNTEAFF

size: .
D: TRBD1
J: TRBJ1-6
V: TRBV20-1
DNA: TGCAGTGCTAGGAAGGGGACAGGGGGTTCACCCCTCCACTTT
CDR3: CSARKGTGGSPLHF

size: .
D: TRBD2
J: TRBJ2-3
V: TRBV20-1
DNA: TGCAGTGCTACCTCACTCAGCGGACTAGCGGACACAGATACGCAGTATTTT
CDR3: CSATSLSGLADTDTQYF

size: few
D: .
J: TRBJ2-1
V: TRBV18
DNA: TGTGCCAGCTCACCACCGGGTAGCTCCTACAATGAGCAGTTCTTC
CDR3: CASSPPGSSYNEQFF

size: .
D: TRBD1
J: TRBJ2-5
V: TRBV29-1
DNA: TGCAGCGTTGGAAGGACAGGGGTCGTCCAAGAGACCCAGTACTTC
CDR3: CSVGRTGVVQETQYF

size: .
D: TRBD2
J: TRBJ2-7
V: TRBV29-1
DNA: TGCAGCGTTGGGGGACTAGCGGGCCGACCCTCCTACGAGCAGTACTTC
CDR3: CSVGGLAGRPSYEQYF

size: .
D: .
J: TRBJ1-1
V: TRBV20-1
DNA: TGCAGGGGAGCGGGACGAAGGACTGAAGCTTTCTTT
CDR3: CRGAGRRTEAFF

size: few
D: .
J: TRBJ1-6
V: TRBV28
DNA: TGTGCCAGCACCTCACAGGCATCAAGGAATTCACCCCTCCACTTT
CDR3: CASTSQASRNSPLHF

size: .
D: TRBD2
J: TRBJ2-5
V: TRBV18
DNA: TGTGCCAGCTCGCCTAACGGGACTAGAAGGGAGACCCAGTACTTC
CDR3: CASSPNGTRRETQYF

size: .
D: .
J: TRBJ1-2
V: TRBV7-2
DNA: TGTGCCAGCAGCTTGGGGGAGGTGAACTATGGCTACACCTTC
CDR3: CASSLGEVNYGYTF

size: .
D: TRBD2
J: TRBJ2-3
V: TRBV12-5
DNA: TGTGCTAGTGGTTTGGGACTAGCTCATAGCACAGATACGCAGTATTTT
CDR3: CASGLGLAHSTDTQYF

size: many
D: TRBD1
J: TRBJ2-2
V: TRBV29-1
DNA: TGCAGCGTTAGACAGGGGCTCACCGGGGAGCTGTTTTTT
CDR3: CSVRQGLTGELFF

size: .
D: TRBD2
J: TRBJ2-2
V: TRBV18
DNA: TGTGCCAGCTCATCGGACAGACTAGCGGGAGTCCTCCGGACCGGGGAGCTGTTTTTT
CDR3: CASSSDRLAGVLRTGELFF

size: few
D: TRBD1
J: TRBJ1-1
V: TRBV12-3/TRBV12-4
DNA: TGTGCCAGCGCGTACAGGGGGAGGGACACTGAAGCTTTCTTT
CDR3: CASAYRGRDTEAFF